This TCR beta chain originates from a study of T cell repertoires in cytomegalovirus infection. Across the whole study: Epitope selection comprised recently identified HLA-C-restricted CMV epitopes and well-studied HLA-B-restricted CMV epitopes. Evidence of both CMV infection and a matching HLA type came from public TCR beta signatures. Study-wide results and limits: Using cumulative public TCR beta family frequency, the authors identified those who carried CMV together with the relevant HLA. Dominating the ex vivo response were HLA-C-restricted CMV-specific TCR beta clonotypes.

A word on this clonotype: Its cognate antigen is unknown.

TCRdb analysed the reads with MiXCR anew, one entry per CDR3 protein. The sample records some 110,000 distinct CDR3 sequences, 25% to 35% being singletons. Between the trimmed V and J ends, which lost 0 bases and 3 bases, there was a span of 23 bases. CDR1 LGHNA and CDR2 YSLEER come from the germline V gene. The CDR3 is 20 residues long. The sample was CD8+ T cells from cultured PBMCs, taken from culture after CMV antigen stimulation. The TCR comes from a human donor in good health (CMV status not recorded). Some clones in this sample may be carry-over from other donors' samples. V gene TRBV4-3 combines with J gene TRBJ1-4; possibly TRBD1 for D (5 bases). The CDR3 DNA reads TGCGCCAGCAGCCAAGAAAACCGCGCCATGATTGGGGGATCTAATGAAAAACTGTTTTTT. Protein sequence: CASSQENRAMIGGSNEKLFF.